This T cell receptor (beta chain) was captured by sequencing in a study of blood T cells in healthy people across ages. Background on the study: Per two T cells, template switching captured roughly one barcoded beta molecule.

The people who gave samples were healthy Caucasians from Russia, aged about 6 to 100. Every sample had a minimum of 6 million PBMCs isolated. Regarding this clonotype: What it binds is not known.

A second PCR of about 6 to 12 cycles used a sample-barcoded 5' primer and a J-beta primer mix. TCRdb reprocessed the 5' RACE reads with MiXCR, giving one entry per CDR3 protein. The sample carries fewer than 2,000,000 distinct CDR3 sequences, roughly 30% recorded once. Study-wide results and limits: In long-lived donors, naive CD4+ cell counts and diversity exceeded those of aged donors.

This receptor was taken from a woman in her 30s in good health. The sequencing sample was made of blood.

The CDR3 region is CSVEGTGLDGTEAFF. Written as DNA, the CDR3 is TGCAGCGTTGAGGGGACAGGGCTCGATGGCACTGAAGCTTTCTTT. This chain uses TRBV29-1 with TRBJ1-1; 9 bases map to TRBD1. The CDR3 contains 15 residues. CDR1 and CDR2 (germline): SQVTM, ANQGSEA. Trimming at V came to 3 bases and at J to 4 bases, leaving 9 bases not matched to a gene.